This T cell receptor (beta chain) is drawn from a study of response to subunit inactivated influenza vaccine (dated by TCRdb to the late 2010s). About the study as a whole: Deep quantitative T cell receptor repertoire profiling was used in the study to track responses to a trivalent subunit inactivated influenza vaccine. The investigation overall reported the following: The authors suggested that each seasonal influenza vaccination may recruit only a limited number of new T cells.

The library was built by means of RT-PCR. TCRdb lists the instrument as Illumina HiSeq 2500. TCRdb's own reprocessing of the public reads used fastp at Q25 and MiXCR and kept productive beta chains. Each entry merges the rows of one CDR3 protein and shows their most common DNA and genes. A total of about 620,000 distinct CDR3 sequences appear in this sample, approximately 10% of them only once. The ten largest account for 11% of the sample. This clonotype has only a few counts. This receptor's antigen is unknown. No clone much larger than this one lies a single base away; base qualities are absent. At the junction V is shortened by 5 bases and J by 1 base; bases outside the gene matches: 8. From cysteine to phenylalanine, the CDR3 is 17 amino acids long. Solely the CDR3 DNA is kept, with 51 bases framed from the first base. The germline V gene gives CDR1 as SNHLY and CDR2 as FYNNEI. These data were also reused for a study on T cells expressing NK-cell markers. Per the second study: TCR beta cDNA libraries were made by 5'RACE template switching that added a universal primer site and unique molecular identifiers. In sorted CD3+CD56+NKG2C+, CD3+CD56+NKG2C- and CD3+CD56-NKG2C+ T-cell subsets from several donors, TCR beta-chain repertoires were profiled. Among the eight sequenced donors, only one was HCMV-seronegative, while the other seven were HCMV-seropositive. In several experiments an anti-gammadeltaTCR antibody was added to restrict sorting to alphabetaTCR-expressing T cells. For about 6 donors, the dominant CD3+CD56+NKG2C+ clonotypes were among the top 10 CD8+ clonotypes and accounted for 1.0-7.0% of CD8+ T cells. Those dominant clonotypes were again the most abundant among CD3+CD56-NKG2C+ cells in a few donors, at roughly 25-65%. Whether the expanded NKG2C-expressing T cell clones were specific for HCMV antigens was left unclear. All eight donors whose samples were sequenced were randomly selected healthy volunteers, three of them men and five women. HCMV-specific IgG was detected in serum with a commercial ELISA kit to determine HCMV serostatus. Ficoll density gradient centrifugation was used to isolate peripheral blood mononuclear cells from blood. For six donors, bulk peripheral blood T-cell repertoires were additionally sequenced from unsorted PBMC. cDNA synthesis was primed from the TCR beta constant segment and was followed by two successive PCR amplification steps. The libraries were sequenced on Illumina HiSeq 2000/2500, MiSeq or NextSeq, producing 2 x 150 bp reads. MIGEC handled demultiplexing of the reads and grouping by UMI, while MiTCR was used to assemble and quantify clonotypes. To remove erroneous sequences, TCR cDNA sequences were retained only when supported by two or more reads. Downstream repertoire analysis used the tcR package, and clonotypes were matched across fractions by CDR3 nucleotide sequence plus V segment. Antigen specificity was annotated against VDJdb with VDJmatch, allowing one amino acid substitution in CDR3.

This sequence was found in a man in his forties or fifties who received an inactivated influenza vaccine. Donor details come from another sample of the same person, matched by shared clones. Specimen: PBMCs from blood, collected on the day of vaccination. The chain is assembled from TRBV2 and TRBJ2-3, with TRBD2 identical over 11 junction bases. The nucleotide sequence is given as TGTGCCAGCAGTACTAGCGGGAGTTATCTTGGCACAGATACGCAGTATTTT. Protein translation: CASSTSGSYLGTDTQYF.